The clone carrying this TCR beta chain was found a few times. Its specificity is not known. With V trimmed by 0 bases and J by 6 bases, 3 bases remained unmatched. The CDR3 totals 16 residues. Germline-derived CDR1 and CDR2 are SGHNT and YYREEE (reference sequence). The data were obtained in a study of cytomegalovirus exposure and HLA in healthy donors. Study-wide results and limits: Links to common viral pathogens appeared, in a later analysis, for several of the most significant clusters. In a later analysis, TCR beta V- and J-gene trimming was associated with a missense DCLRE1C variant. Indistinguishable V segments, including TRBV6-2 and TRBV6-3, were excluded. Some TCR beta chains (roughly 150 of them) were listed as cytomegalovirus-associated.

Primers: 60 Vbeta forward and 13 Jbeta reverse. TCRdb keeps only in-frame clones here, not all; method: immunoSEQ multiplex PCR. The data contain 150,000 to 200,000 clones, about 80% of them singletons. This receptor was taken from a woman between 25 and 40 years old in good health and CMV-seropositive. Sequenced input: PBMCs. The V call is TRBV5-4, the J call TRBJ2-3; 14 bases fit TRBD2. The CDR3 region is CASSLGLAGGRDTQYF. The DNA of the CDR3 is TGTGCCAGCAGCTTGGGACTAGCGGGAGGGCGGGATACGCAGTATTTT.